These 4 T cell receptor beta chains were sequenced from one sample in a study of T cells in Graves' hyperthyroidism and ophthalmopathy. Amplified TCR beta CDR3 regions derived from RNA transcripts. First-round RT-PCR with HTBI primers amplified the TCR CDR3 region. One entry per CDR3 protein results from TCRdb running MiXCR on the multiplex PCR reads. This sample carries 500,000 to 650,000 distinct CDR3 sequences, approximately 20% of them seen once, and the ten largest clones take around 50%. Input material: blood. The receptors originated from a middle-aged man with Graves' ophthalmopathy.

This clonotype was counted ten times or more. The gene calls are TRBV28 and TRBJ2-3, with 14 nucleotides matching TRBD2. From germline, CDR1 is MDHEN and CDR2 SYDVKM. The V gene end was trimmed by 1 base and the J gene end by 5 bases; junction bases not matched to a gene: 14. The CDR3 runs to 20 residues. The CDR3 region is CASSLFLFRGLAGAKDTQYF. In DNA form, the CDR3 reads TGTGCCAGCAGTTTATTCCTCTTCCGGGGACTAGCGGGAGCAAAAGATACGCAGTATTTT.

This chain connects TRBV7-9 to TRBJ2-7; weak D call: TRBD2 (5 bases). Trimming left V 4 bases short and J 8 bases short, with 21 bases between. This CDR3 contains 15 residues. Germline CDR1 is SEHNR and CDR2 is FQNEAQ (reference sequence). CDR3 residues: CASSSPGFLQGQQYF. The CDR3 nucleotides read TGTGCCAGCAGCTCGCCGGGATTTCTCCAAGGTCAGCAGTACTTC.

The gene calls are TRBV6-2 or TRBV6-3 and TRBJ2-4; 7 bases agree with TRBD2. V lost 6 bases, J lost 5 bases, and 10 bases stayed unmatched. The V gene's germline CDR1 is MNHEY and CDR2 SVGEGT. The CDR3 runs 15 residues. CDR3 loop: CASRFTGGGENIQYF. CDR3 DNA: TGTGCCAGCAGGTTTACGGGAGGAGGTGAAAACATTCAGTACTTC.

The chain carries TRBV6-2 or TRBV6-3 and TRBJ2-7; D is unresolved. This CDR3 has 11 amino acids. CDR1 and CDR2 (germline): MNHEY, SVGEGT. V gave up 5 bases and J gave up 8 bases, with 10 bases separating them. Here the CDR3 reads CASSGTSKQYF. In DNA, the CDR3 is TGTGCCAGCAGTGGTACAAGTAAGCAGTACTTC.